The clone carrying this T cell receptor (beta chain) was seen ten or more times. The entry originates in a study of molecular identifiers for immune sequencing clone quantification. Trimming took off 5 bases at V and 1 base at J, with 14 bases between the two ends. The length of the CDR3 is 15 residues. Sorting defined naive CD8 T cells as CD8+CD4-CCR7+CD45RA+. TCRdb processed the PCR reads anew with MiXCR; each CDR3 protein has one entry. The table has around 470,000 distinct CDR3 sequences, 20% to 25% seen once. Sequences were obtained from naive CD8+ T cells from blood, with Jurkat cell RNA spiked in. Subset in this sample: FACS-sorted CD8+CD4-CCR7+CD45RA+ naive T cells. The TCR was taken from a human donor in good health. Some libraries in this study had Jurkat cell RNA spiked in. This chain joins TRBV12-3 or TRBV12-4 and TRBJ2-5; D remains unclear. The CDR3, as DNA: TGTGCCAGCAGTAAATTCTCGTCCCTCCAAGAGACCCAGTACTTC. Its translation: CASSKFSSLQETQYF.